The present entry profiles one T cell receptor (beta chain) with its context. The CDR3 is 13 residues long. The V and J ends lost 2 bases and 1 base respectively, with 5 bases between them. Germline CDR1 reads LNHDA; CDR2 reads SQIVND (reference sequence). This sample is part of a study of blood T cell repertoires in COVID-19. Turning to the study itself: Material from acute and convalescent COVID-19 was sourced from the United States, Italy and Spain.

The Seattle patients joined while their infection was active and were tracked longitudinally afterward. In the original processing: Amplification of reference gene primers was used by the study to estimate nucleated cell counts. Generated by immunoSEQ multiplex PCR, the TCRdb table keeps only in-frame clones and is missing some. Clonal size and the V and J genes are those of that table, whereas D and trimming came from the DNA. This repertoire shows over 150,000 clones, roughly 83% found once; its top ten account for roughly an eighth. V is TRBV19 and J is TRBJ1-2; D gene ambiguous. The sequence came from an older woman with COVID-19, enrolled during active disease. Input material: peripheral blood. The CDR3 bases are TGTGCCAGTAGTATACAGTTTAACTATGGCTACACCTTC. Residues: CASSIQFNYGYTF.